These 16 T cell receptor beta chains share one sample of origin, sequenced in a study of B cell selection in AIRE deficiency. CD4+CD127+ cells were sorted as the conventional CD4 T cells. Assay used: immunoSEQ multiplex PCR; TCRdb lists only in-frame clones, some missing. Of tens of thousands of clones in the sample, approximately 96% were seen once. Sequencing input: conventional CD4+ T cells sorted from PBMCs. These receptors were taken from a human donor with AIRE deficiency.

The rearrangement joins TRBV28 to TRBJ2-1; D may match TRBD1 or TRBD2 (6 bases each). The CDR3 runs to 14 residues. The germline V gene has CDR1 MDHEN and CDR2 SYDVKM. V shed 4 bases and J shed 6 bases, with 13 bases lying between them. The CDR3 DNA is TGTGCCAGCAGTTCGAGCGGAGGGGGCAATGAGCAGTTCTTC. Translating gives CASSSSGGGNEQFF.

The V call is TRBV9, the J call TRBJ2-2; D gene unclear. The CDR3 contains 13 residues. V was cut by 0 bases and J by 5 bases, with 5 bases left in between. Germline V gene data show CDR1 as SGDLS and CDR2 as YYNGEE. DNA of the CDR3: TGTGCCAGCAGCGTAGTATTAACCGGGGAGCTGTTTTTT. This translates into CASSVVLTGELFF. Full variable domain (rest looked up from reference TRBV9 and TRBJ2-2): DSGVTQTPKHLITATGQRVTLRCSPRSGDLSVYWYQQSLDQGLQFLIQYYNGEERAKGNILERFSAQQFPDLHSELNLSSLELGDSALYFCASSVVLTGELFFGEGSRLTVL.

This chain links TRBV28 with TRBJ1-5; tentative D call: TRBD1 (6 bases). Germline CDR1 and CDR2: MDHEN and SYDVKM. V shed 6 bases and J shed 6 bases, with 12 bases lying between them. CDR3 length: 13 amino acids. The CDR3 loop reads CASRPTGSQPQHF. The CDR3 DNA follows: TGTGCCAGCAGACCCACAGGGAGTCAGCCCCAGCATTTT.

The V gene is TRBV30, the J gene TRBJ1-2, with a possible D match to TRBD1 (6 bases). Germline V gene lookup returns CDR1 GTSNPN and CDR2 SVGIG (reference sequence). The CDR3 runs 12 residues. V gave up 4 bases and J gave up 5 bases, with 11 bases separating them. DNA for the CDR3: TGTGCCTGGACCTCCGGACAGTATGGCTACACCTTC. It is translated as CAWTSGQYGYTF.

V usage is TRBV7-9 and J usage is TRBJ2-2, with TRBD2 as a possible D gene (5 bases). Germline V CDR1 and CDR2: SEHNR, FQNEAQ (reference sequence). Trimming took off 9 bases at V and 1 base at J, with 21 bases between the two ends. This CDR3 comprises 17 residues. The CDR3 spells CASPPSGESKNTGELFF. As DNA, the CDR3 is TGTGCCAGTCCCCCGAGCGGTGAGAGCAAGAACACCGGGGAGCTGTTTTTT. The whole variable domain, remainder taken from reference TRBV7-9 and TRBJ2-2, is DTGVSQNPRHKITKRGQNVTFRCDPISEHNRLYWYRQTLGQGPEFLTYFQNEAQLEKSRLLSDRFSAERPKGSFSTLEIQRTEQGDSAMYLCASPPSGESKNTGELFFGEGSRLTVL.

The J gene is TRBJ2-3, the V gene TRBV5-1, with D hard to call. The CDR3 has 13 amino acids. Germline assignment: CDR1 SGHRS and CDR2 YFSETQ. The germline V and J ends were trimmed by 0 bases and 4 bases, with 6 bases remaining between them. The CDR3 DNA sequence: TGCGCCAGCAGCTTGGTGGATCCAGATACGCAGTATTTT. This translates into CASSLVDPDTQYF.

The rearrangement links TRBV9 to TRBJ1-1; D is unresolved. This CDR3 contains 11 residues. Germline V gene sequence: CDR1 SGDLS, CDR2 YYNGEE. The V gene lost 4 bases and the J gene lost 1 base, with 2 bases spanning the gap. The CDR3 DNA reads as TGTGCCAGCAGCTCGAACACTGAAGCTTTCTTT. This codes for CASSSNTEAFF.

The CDR3 reads CASSYSAFGNTGELFF. As DNA, the CDR3 is TGTGCCAGCAGTTACTCGGCTTTCGGAAACACCGGGGAGCTGTTTTTT. The chain links TRBV6-5 to TRBJ2-2; D is uncertain. The germline gives CDR1 MNHEY, CDR2 SVGAGI. Trimming stripped 0 bases from V and 2 bases from J, with 10 bases between. The CDR3 consists of 16 residues.

The chain employs TRBV11-2 and TRBJ2-7; no firm D call. Germline assignment: CDR1 SGHAT and CDR2 FQNNGV. This CDR3 contains 14 residues. The germline V and J ends were trimmed by 6 bases and 3 bases, with 15 bases remaining between them. DNA of the CDR3: TGTGCCAGCAGGCCGCTCTCCAACAGCTACGAGCAGTACTTC. The encoded protein is CASRPLSNSYEQYF. Filled out from reference TRBV11-2 and TRBJ2-7, the complete variable domain reads EAGVAQSPRYKIIEKRQSVAFWCNPISGHATLYWYQQILGQGPKLLIQFQNNGVVDDSQLPKDRFSAERLKGVDSTLKIQPAKLEDSAVYLCASRPLSNSYEQYFGPGTRLTVT.

The chain joins TRBV15 to TRBJ2-2; D call uncertain. This CDR3 contains 14 residues. The V end lost 5 bases, the J end lost 4 bases, and 11 bases lay between the germline ends. Germline CDR1 reads LNHNV; CDR2 reads YYDKDF (reference sequence). Here the CDR3 DNA reads TGTGCCACCAGCCGTTCGTCGAGCACCGGGGAGCTGTTTTTT. As protein: CATSRSSSTGELFF.

This chain uses TRBV7-8 with TRBJ1-1; TRBD1 might be the D (6 bases). V was trimmed by 9 bases and J by 2 bases, leaving 19 bases between them. Germline V gene sequence: CDR1 SGHVS, CDR2 FQNEAQ. This CDR3 region has 15 residues. The CDR3 coding sequence is TGTGCCAGTCTAAAGCCGGGACACGGAAACACTGAAGCTTTCTTT. It codes for CASLKPGHGNTEAFF. The whole variable domain, remainder taken from reference TRBV7-8 and TRBJ1-1, is GAGVSQSPRYKVAKRGQDVALRCDPISGHVSLFWYQQALGQGPEFLTYFQNEAQLDKSGLPSDRFFAERPEGSVSTLKIQRTQQEDSAVYLCASLKPGHGNTEAFFGQGTRLTVV.

The table lists this clone with a count of one. This chain connects TRBV7-3 to TRBJ2-3; 8 positions agree with TRBD2. V shed 4 bases, J shed 5 bases, and the junction held 14 bases outside the gene matches. The CDR3 is 17 residues long. Germline V gene data show CDR1 as SGHTA and CDR2 as FQGTGA. CDR3 sequence: CASSSSAGQRELDTQYF. CDR3 coding DNA: TGTGCCAGCAGCTCGTCGGCCGGGCAGCGGGAGTTAGATACGCAGTATTTT.

V usage is TRBV7-8 and J usage is TRBJ2-3; TRBD2 matches at 11 bases. The ends lost 4 bases at V and 6 bases at J; junction bases unmatched: 15. Germline lookup yields CDR1 SGHVS and CDR2 FQNEAQ. The CDR3 length is 18 residues. The CDR3 reads CASSSTRVSGRGSDTQYF. The CDR3 DNA follows: TGTGCCAGCAGCTCGACCCGGGTTAGCGGGAGGGGGTCTGATACGCAGTATTTT. Combining the CDR3 with reference TRBV7-8 and TRBJ2-3 gives the whole variable domain GAGVSQSPRYKVAKRGQDVALRCDPISGHVSLFWYQQALGQGPEFLTYFQNEAQLDKSGLPSDRFFAERPEGSVSTLKIQRTQQEDSAVYLCASSSTRVSGRGSDTQYFGPGTRLTVL.

The gene calls are TRBV6-5 and TRBJ2-2; a weak D match, TRBD1 (5 bases). Trimming removed 6 bases from V and 8 bases from J, with 16 bases in between. The CDR3 contains 14 residues. Germline V gives CDR1 MNHEY, CDR2 SVGAGI. This chain's CDR3 is CASRATTASGELFF. In nucleotides, the CDR3 is TGTGCCAGCAGAGCTACGACAGCGTCTGGGGAGCTGTTTTTT.

CDR3 sequence reads: CASSSPGVFHEQYF. The CDR3 nucleotides are TGTGCCAGCAGTTCCCCCGGGGTCTTCCACGAGCAGTACTTC. J is TRBJ2-7 and V is TRBV27, with a tentative D call TRBD2 (5 bases). The CDR3 is made up of 14 amino acids. V lost 4 bases to trimming and J lost 5 bases, with 15 bases between them. Germline CDR1 and CDR2: MNHEY and SMNVEV (reference sequence).

The chain carries TRBV7-2 and TRBJ1-1; D unclear. The CDR3 is 14 residues long. In germline, CDR1 is SGHTA, CDR2 FQGNSA. With 1 base removed from V and 1 base from J, the gap between germline ends came to 7 bases. CDR3: CASSLVAGNTEAFF. DNA of the CDR3: TGTGCCAGCAGCTTAGTAGCCGGGAACACTGAAGCTTTCTTT.